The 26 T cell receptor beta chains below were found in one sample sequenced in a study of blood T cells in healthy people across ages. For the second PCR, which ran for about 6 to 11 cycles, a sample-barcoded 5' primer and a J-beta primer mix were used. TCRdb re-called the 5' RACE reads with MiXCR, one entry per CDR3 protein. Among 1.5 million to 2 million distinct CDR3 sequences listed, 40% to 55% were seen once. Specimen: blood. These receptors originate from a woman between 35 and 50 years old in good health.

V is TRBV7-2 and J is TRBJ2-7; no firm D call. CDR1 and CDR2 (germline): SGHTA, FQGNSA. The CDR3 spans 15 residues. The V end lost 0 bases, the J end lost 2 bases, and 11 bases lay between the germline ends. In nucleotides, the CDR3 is TGTGCCAGCAGCTTAGCTAACAGAGTAACCTACGAGCAGTACTTC. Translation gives CASSLANRVTYEQYF.

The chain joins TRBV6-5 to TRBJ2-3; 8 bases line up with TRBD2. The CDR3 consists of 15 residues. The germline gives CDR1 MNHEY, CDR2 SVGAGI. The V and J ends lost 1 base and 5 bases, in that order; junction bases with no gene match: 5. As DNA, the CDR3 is TGTGCCAGCAGTTACTACGGGGGGGCCCTAGATACGCAGTATTTT. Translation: CASSYYGGALDTQYF.

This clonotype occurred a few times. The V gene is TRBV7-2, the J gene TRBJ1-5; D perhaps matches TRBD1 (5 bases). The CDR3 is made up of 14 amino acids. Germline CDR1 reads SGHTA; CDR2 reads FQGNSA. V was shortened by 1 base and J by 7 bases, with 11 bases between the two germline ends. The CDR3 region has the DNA TGTGCCAGCAGCTTAGGTCTGGGGGTGCAGCCCCAGCATTTT. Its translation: CASSLGLGVQPQHF.

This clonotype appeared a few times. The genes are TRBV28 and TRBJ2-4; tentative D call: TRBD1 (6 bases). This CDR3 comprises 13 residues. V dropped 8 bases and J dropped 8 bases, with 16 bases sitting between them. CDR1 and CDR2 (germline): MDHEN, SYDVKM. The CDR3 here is CASSDRPSDIQYF. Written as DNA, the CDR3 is TGTGCCAGCTCTGACAGGCCGTCGGACATTCAGTACTTC.

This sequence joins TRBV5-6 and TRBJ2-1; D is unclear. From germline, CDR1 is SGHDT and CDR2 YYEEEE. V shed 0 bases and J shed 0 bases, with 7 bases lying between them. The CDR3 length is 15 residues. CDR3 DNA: TGTGCCAGCAGCTTGGACCTAAACTCCTACAATGAGCAGTTCTTC. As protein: CASSLDLNSYNEQFF.

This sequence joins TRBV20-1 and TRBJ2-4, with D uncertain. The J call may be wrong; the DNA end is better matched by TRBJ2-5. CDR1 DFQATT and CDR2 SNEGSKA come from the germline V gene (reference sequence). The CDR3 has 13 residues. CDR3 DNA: TGCAGTGCTAGAGAGGGGATATCCGAGACCCAGTACTTC. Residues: CSAREGISETQYF.

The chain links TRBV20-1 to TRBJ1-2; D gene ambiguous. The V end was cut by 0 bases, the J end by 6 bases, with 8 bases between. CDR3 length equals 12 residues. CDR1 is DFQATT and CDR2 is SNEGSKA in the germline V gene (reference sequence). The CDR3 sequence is CSARDLKHGYTF. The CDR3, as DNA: TGCAGTGCTAGAGATTTGAAACATGGCTACACCTTC.

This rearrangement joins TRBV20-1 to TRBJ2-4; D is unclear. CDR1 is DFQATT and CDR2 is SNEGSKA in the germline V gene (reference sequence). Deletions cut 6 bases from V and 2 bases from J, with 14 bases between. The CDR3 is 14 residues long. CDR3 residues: CSARAARTKNIQYF. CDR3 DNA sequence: TGCAGTGCACGAGCAGCACGGACCAAAAACATTCAGTACTTC.

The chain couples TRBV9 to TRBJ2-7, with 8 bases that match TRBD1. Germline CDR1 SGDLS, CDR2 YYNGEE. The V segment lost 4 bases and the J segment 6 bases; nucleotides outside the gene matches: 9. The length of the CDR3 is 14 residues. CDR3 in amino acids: CASSPWTGSVEQYF. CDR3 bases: TGTGCCAGCAGCCCTTGGACAGGGTCGGTCGAGCAGTACTTC.

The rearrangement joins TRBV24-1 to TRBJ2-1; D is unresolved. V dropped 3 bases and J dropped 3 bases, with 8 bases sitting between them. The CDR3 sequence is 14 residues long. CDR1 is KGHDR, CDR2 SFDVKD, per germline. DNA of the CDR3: TGTGCCACCAGTGATGAACGTGGCTACAATGAGCAGTTCTTC. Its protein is CATSDERGYNEQFF.

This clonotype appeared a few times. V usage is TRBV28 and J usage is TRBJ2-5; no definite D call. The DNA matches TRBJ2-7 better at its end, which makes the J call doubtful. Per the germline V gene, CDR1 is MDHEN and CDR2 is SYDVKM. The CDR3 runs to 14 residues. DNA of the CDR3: TGTGCCAGCACCCTTCCACGGTCACCCTACGAGCAGTACTTC. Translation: CASTLPRSPYEQYF.

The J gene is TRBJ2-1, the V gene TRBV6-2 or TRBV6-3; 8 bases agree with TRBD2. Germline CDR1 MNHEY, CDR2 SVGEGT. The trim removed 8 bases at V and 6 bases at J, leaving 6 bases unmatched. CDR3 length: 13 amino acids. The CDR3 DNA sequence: TGTGCCAGCCGGGGACTAGTAGGCAATGAGCAGTTCTTC. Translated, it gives CASRGLVGNEQFF.

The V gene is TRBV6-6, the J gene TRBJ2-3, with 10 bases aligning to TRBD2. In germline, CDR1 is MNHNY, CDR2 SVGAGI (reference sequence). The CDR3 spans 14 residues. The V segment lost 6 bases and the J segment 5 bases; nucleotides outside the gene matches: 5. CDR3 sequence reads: CASSISGGVDTQYF. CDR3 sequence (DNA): TGTGCCAGCAGCATAAGCGGGGGGGTAGATACGCAGTATTTT.

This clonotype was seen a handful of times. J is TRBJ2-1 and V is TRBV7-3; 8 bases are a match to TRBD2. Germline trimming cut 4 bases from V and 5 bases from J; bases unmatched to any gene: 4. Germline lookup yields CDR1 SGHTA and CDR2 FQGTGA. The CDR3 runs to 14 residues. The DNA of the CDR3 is TGTGCCAGCAGCTCTCCGGGACTAGACAATGAGCAGTTCTTC. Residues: CASSSPGLDNEQFF.

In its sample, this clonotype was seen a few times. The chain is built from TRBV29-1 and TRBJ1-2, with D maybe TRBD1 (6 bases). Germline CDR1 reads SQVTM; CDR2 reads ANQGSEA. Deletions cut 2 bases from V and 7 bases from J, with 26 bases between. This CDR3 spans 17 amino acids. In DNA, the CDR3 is TGCAGCGTTGAACCCTTCATGGGCACAGGGAGTCCTCTTGGCTACACCTTC. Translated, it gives CSVEPFMGTGSPLGYTF.

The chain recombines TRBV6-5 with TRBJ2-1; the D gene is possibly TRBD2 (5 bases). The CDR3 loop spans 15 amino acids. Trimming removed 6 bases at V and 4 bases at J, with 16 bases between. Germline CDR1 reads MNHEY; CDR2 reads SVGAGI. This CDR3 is CASRGNLATYNEQFF. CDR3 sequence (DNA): TGTGCCAGCAGGGGGAATCTAGCCACATACAATGAGCAGTTCTTC.

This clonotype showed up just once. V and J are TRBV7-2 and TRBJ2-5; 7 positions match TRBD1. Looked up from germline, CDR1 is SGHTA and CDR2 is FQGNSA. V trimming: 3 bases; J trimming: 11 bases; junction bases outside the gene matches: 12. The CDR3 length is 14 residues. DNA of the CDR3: TGTGCCAGCAGCTTTGAGGGGGCGCGGAATGAGCAGTACTTC. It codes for CASSFEGARNEQYF.

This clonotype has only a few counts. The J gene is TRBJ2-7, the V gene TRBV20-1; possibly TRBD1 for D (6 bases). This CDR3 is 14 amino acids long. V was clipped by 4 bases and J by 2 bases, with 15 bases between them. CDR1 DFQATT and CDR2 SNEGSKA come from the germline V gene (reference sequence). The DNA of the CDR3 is TGCAGTGCTACCCGGACAGCAATAACCTACGAGCAGTACTTC. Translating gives CSATRTAITYEQYF.

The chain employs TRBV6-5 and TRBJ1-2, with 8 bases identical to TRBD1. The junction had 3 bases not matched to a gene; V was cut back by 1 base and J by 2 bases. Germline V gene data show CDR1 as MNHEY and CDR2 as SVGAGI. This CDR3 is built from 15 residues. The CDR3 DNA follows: TGTGCCAGCAGTTACTATCAGGGGGCAAACTATGGCTACACCTTC. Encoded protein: CASSYYQGANYGYTF.

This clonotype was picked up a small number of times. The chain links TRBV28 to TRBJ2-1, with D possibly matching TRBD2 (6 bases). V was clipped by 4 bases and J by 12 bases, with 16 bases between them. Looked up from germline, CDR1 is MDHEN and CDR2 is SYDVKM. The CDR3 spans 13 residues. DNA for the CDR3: TGTGCCAGCAGTTCTCCGGGACGGAGGGGGCAGTTCTTC. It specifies CASSSPGRRGQFF.

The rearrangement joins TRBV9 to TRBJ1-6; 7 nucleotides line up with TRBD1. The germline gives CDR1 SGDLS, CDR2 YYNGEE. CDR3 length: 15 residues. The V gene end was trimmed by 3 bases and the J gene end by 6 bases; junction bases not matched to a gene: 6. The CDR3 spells CASSAQGQINSPLHF. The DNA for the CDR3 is TGTGCCAGCAGCGCACAGGGACAGATTAATTCACCCCTCCACTTT.

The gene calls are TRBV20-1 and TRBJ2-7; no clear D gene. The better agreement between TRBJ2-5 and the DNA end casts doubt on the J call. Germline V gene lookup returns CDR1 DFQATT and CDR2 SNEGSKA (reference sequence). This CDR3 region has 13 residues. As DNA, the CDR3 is TGCAGTGCTAGAGCCCAAGTAGATGAGACCCAGTACTTC. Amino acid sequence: CSARAQVDETQYF.

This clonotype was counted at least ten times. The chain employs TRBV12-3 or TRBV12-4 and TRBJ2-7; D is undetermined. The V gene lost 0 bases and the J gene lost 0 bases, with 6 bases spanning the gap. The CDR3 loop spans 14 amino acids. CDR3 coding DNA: TGTGCCAGCAGTTTAGCGCCCAACTCCTACGAGCAGTACTTC. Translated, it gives CASSLAPNSYEQYF.

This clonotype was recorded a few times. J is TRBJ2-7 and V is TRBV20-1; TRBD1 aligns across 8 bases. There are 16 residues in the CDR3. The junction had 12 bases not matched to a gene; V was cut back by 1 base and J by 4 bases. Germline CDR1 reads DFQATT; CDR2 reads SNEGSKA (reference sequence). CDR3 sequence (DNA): TGCAGTGCTAGAGGCCCCGGACAGGGTACACCTTACGAGCAGTACTTC. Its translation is CSARGPGQGTPYEQYF.

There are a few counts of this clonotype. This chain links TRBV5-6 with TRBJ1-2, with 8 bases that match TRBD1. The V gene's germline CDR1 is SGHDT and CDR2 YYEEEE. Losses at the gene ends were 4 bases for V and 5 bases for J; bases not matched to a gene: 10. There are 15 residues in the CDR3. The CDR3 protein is CASSPRDRRYYGYTF. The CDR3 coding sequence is TGTGCCAGCAGCCCCCGGGACAGGCGTTATTATGGCTACACCTTC.

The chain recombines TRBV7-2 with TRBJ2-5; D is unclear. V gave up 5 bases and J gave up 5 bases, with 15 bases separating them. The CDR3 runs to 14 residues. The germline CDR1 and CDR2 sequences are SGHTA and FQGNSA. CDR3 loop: CASSPTGPRETQYF. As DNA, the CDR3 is TGTGCCAGCAGCCCCACCGGCCCTCGGGAGACCCAGTACTTC.